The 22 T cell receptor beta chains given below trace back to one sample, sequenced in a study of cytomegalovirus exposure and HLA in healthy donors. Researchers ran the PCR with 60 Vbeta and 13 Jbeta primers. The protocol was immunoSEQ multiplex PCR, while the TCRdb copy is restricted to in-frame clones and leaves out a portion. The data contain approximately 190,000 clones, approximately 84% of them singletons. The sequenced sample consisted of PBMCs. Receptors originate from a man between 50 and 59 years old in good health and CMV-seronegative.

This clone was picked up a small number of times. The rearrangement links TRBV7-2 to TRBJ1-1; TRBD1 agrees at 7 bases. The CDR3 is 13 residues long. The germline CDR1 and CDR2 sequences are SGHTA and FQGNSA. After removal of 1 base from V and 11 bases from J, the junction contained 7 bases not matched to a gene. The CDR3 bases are TGTGCCAGCAGCTTAGTCACAGGGGCCGACGCTTTCTTT. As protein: CASSLVTGADAFF.

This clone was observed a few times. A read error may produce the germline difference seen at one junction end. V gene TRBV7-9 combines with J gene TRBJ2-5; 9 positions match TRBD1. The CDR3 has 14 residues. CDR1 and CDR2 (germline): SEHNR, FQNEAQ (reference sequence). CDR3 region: CSSSSTGGTETQYF. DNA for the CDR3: TGTTCCAGCAGCTCGACAGGGGGAACAGAGACCCAGTACTTC.

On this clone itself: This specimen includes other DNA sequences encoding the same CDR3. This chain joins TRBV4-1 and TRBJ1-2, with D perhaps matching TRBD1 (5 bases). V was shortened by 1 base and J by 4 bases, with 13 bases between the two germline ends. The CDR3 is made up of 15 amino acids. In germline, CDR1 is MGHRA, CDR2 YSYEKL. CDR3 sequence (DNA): TGCGCCAGCAGCCAAGCTGGTCAGGGCGCCTATGGCTACACCTTC. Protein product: CASSQAGQGAYGYTF.

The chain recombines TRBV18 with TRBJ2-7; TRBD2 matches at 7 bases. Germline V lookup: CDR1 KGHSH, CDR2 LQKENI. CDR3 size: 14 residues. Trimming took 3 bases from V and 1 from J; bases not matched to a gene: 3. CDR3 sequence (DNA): TGTGCCAGCTCACCGGGGAGGGCATCCTACGAGCAGTACTTC. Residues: CASSPGRASYEQYF.

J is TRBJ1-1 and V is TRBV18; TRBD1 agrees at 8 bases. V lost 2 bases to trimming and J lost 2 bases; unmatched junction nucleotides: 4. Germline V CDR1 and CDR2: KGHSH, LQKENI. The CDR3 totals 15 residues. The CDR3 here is CASSPGQGANTEAFF. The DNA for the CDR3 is TGTGCCAGCTCACCAGGGCAGGGGGCCAACACTGAAGCTTTCTTT.

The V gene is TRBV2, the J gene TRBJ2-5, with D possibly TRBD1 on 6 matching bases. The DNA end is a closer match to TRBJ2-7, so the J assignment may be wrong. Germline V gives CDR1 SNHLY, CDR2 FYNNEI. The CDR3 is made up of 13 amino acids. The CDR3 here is CASSHIKGDEQYF. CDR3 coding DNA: TGTGCCAGCAGTCATATCAAGGGGGACGAGCAGTACTTC.

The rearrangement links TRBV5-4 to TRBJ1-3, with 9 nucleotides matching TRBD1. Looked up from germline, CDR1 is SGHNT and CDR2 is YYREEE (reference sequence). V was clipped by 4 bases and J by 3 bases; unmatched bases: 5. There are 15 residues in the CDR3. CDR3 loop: CASSAGTGYGNTIYF. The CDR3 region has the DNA TGTGCCAGCAGCGCCGGGACAGGGTATGGAAACACCATATATTTT. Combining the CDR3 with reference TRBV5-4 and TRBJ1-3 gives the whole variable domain ETGVTQSPTHLIKTRGQQVTLRCSSQSGHNTVSWYQQALGQGPQFIFQYYREEENGRGNFPPRFSGLQFPNYSSELNVNALELDDSALYLCASSAGTGYGNTIYFGEGSWLTVV.

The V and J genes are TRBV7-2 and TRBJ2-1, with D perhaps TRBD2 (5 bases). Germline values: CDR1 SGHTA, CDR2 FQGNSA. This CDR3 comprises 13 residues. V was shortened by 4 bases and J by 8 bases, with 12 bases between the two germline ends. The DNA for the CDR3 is TGTGCCAGCAGCTCCCCGCTCGGGGATGAGCAGTTCTTC. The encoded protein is CASSSPLGDEQFF.

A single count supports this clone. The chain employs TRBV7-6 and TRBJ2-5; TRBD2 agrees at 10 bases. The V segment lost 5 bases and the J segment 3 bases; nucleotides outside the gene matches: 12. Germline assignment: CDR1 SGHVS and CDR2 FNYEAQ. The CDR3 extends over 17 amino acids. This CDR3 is CASSPHHSGGSKETQYF. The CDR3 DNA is TGTGCCAGCAGCCCTCACCATAGCGGGGGGTCCAAAGAGACCCAGTACTTC.

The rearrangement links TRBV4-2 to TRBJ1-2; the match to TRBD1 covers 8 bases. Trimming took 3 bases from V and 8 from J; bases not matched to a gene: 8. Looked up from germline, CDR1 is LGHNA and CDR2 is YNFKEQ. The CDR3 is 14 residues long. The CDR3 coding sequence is TGTGCCAGCAGCCAGGTAGGGACAGGCAACGGCTACACCTTC. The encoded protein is CASSQVGTGNGYTF.

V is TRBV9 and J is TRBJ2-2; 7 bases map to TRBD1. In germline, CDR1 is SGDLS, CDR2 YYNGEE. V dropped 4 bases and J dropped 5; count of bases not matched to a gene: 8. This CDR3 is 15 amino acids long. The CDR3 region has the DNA TGTGCCAGCAGCACGGGACAGCTAGGGACCGGGGAGCTGTTTTTT. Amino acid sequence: CASSTGQLGTGELFF.

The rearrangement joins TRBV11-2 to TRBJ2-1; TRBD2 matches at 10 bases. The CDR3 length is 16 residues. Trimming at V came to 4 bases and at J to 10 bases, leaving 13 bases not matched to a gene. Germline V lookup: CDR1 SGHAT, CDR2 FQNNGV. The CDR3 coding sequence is TGTGCCAGCAGCTGGGAGGCTAGCGGGGGTTTCGGAGAGCAGTTCTTC. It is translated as CASSWEASGGFGEQFF.

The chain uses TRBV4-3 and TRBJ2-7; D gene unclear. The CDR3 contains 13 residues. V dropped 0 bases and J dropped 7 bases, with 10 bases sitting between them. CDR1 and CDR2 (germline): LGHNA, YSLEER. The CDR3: CASSQEQSQEQYF. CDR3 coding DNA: TGCGCCAGCAGCCAAGAACAAAGTCAGGAGCAGTACTTC.

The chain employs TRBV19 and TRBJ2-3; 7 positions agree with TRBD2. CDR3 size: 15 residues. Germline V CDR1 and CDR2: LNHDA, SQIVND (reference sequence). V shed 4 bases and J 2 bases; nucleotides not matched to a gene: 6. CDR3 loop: CASSTGAGITDTQYF. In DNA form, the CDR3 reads TGTGCCAGTAGTACGGGAGCGGGGATCACAGATACGCAGTATTTT.

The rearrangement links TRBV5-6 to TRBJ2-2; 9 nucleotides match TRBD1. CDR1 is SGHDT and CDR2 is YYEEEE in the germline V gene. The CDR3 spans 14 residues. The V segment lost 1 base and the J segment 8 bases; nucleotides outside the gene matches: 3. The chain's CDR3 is CASSLTGGLGELFF. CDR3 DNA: TGTGCCAGCAGCTTGACAGGGGGCTTGGGGGAGCTGTTTTTT.

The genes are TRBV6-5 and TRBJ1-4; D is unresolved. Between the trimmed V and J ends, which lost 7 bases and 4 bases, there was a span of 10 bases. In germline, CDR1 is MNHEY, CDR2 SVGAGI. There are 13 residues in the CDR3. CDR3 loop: CASMSRVNEKLFF. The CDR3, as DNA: TGTGCCAGCATGTCCCGAGTTAATGAAAAACTGTTTTTT.

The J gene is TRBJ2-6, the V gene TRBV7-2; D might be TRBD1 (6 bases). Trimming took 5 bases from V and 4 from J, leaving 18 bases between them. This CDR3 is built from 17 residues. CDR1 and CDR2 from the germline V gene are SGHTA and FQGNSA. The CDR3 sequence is CASSSMGARGGANVLTF. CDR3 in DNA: TGTGCCAGCAGCAGCATGGGGGCTCGAGGGGGGGCCAACGTCCTGACTTTC.

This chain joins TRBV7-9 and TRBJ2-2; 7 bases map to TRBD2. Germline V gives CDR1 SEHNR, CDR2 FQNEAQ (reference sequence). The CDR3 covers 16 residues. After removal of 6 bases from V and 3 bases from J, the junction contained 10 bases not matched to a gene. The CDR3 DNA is TGTGCCAGCAGGGTCGTGGAGGGGAGGGACACCGGGGAGCTGTTTTTT. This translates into CASRVVEGRDTGELFF.

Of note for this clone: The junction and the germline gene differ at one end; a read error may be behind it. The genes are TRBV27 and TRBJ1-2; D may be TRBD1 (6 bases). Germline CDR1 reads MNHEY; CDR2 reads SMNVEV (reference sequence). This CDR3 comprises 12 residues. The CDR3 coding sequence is TGTGACAGCCGGGACACCACCTATGGCTACACCTTC. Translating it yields CDSRDTTYGYTF.

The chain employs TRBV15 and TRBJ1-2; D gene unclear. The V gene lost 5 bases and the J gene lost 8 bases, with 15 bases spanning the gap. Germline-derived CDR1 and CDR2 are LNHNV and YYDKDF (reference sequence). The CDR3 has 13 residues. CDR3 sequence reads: CATSGETGKGYTF. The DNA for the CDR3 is TGTGCCACCAGCGGTGAGACGGGAAAGGGCTACACCTTC.

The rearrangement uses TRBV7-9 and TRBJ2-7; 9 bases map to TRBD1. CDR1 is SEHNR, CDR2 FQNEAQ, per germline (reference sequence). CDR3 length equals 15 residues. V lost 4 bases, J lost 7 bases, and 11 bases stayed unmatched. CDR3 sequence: CASSSSGTGKSEQYF. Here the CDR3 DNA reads TGTGCCAGCAGCTCCTCCGGGACAGGGAAAAGTGAGCAGTACTTC. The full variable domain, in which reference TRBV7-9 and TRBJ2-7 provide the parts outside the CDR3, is DTGVSQNPRHKITKRGQNVTFRCDPISEHNRLYWYRQTLGQGPEFLTYFQNEAQLEKSRLLSDRFSAERPKGSFSTLEIQRTEQGDSAMYLCASSSSGTGKSEQYFGPGTRLTVT.

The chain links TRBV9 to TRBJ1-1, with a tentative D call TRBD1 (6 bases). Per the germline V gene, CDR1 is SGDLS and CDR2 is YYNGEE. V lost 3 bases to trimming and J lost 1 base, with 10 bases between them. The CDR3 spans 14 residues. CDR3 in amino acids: CASSGSRGNTEAFF. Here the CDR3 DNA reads TGTGCCAGCAGCGGATCCAGGGGGAACACTGAAGCTTTCTTT.